The 32 T cell receptor beta chains given below trace back to one sample, sequenced in a study of cytomegalovirus exposure and HLA in healthy donors. Both 60 Vbeta primers and 13 Jbeta primers went into the PCR. Measured with immunoSEQ multiplex PCR; TCRdb has only the in-frame clones, and not every one. Of roughly 120,000 clones in the sample, about 73% were seen once. The sequenced material came from PBMCs. These receptors originate from a woman in her twenties or thirties in good health and CMV-seropositive.

This clone showed up just a few times. J is TRBJ1-4 and V is TRBV4-3; tentative D call: TRBD1 (5 bases). Germline V CDR1 and CDR2: LGHNA, YSLEER. With 0 bases removed from V and 7 bases from J, the gap between germline ends came to 18 bases. The CDR3 runs 17 residues. DNA of the CDR3: TGCGCCAGCAGCCAAGATCTGGGAGGGGCCGGTAGTGAAAAACTGTTTTTT. This gives the protein CASSQDLGGAGSEKLFF.

The chain combines TRBV4-2 with TRBJ2-3, with 9 bases identical to TRBD2. This CDR3 spans 16 amino acids. Germline V CDR1 and CDR2: LGHNA, YNFKEQ. V shed 4 bases, J shed 5 bases, and the junction held 10 bases outside the gene matches. CDR3 sequence: CASSRGLQRGVDTQYF. Written as DNA, the CDR3 is TGTGCCAGCAGCCGAGGACTCCAGCGGGGGGTAGATACGCAGTATTTT.

The chain has TRBV2 and TRBJ2-3; 10 bases match TRBD1. This CDR3 spans 14 amino acids. With V trimmed by 5 bases and J by 4 bases, 3 bases remained unmatched. Germline CDR1 is SNHLY and CDR2 is FYNNEI. CDR3 coding DNA: TGTGCCAGCAGTTATGACAGGGGGCCAGATACGCAGTATTTT. It specifies CASSYDRGPDTQYF.

The chain recombines TRBV9 with TRBJ2-3; 8 nucleotides agree with TRBD2. Per germline, CDR1 SGDLS and CDR2 YYNGEE. J was trimmed by 4 bases and V by 4 bases; bases with no gene match: 11. This CDR3 contains 16 residues. The CDR3 bases are TGTGCCAGCAGCCCCCTATCCGGGGGGGCTGCAGATACGCAGTATTTT. Protein product: CASSPLSGGAADTQYF.

The chain combines TRBV14 with TRBJ1-6; D is unresolved. In germline, CDR1 is SGHDN, CDR2 FVKESK. V shed 7 bases and J shed 8 bases, with 6 bases lying between them. The CDR3 has 11 residues. The CDR3 sequence: CASTYYSPLHF. The DNA of the CDR3 is TGTGCCAGCACTTATTATTCACCCCTCCACTTT.

The CDR3 sequence is CASSDSGTHRYF. Here the CDR3 DNA reads TGTGCCAGCAGCGACTCCGGGACTCACAGGTATTTT. This rearrangement joins TRBV7-3 to TRBJ2-3, with a weak D call TRBD2 (6 bases). Trimming left V 5 bases short and J 14 bases short, with 17 bases between. CDR3 length: 12 residues. Germline assignment: CDR1 SGHTA and CDR2 FQGTGA.

The J gene is TRBJ2-3, the V gene TRBV9; D unclear. The CDR3 runs to 15 residues. Trimming cost V 4 bases and J 0 bases, with 12 bases left between them. The germline V gene encodes CDR1 SGDLS and CDR2 YYNGEE. The CDR3 region is CASSPPTTSTDTQYF. In nucleotides, the CDR3 is TGTGCCAGCAGCCCCCCCACGACTAGCACAGATACGCAGTATTTT.

This chain links TRBV15 with TRBJ1-5; TRBD1 matches 10 bases. CDR1 and CDR2 from the germline V gene are LNHNV and YYDKDF (reference sequence). The junction had 13 bases not matched to a gene; V was cut back by 3 bases and J by 5 bases. CDR3 length: 18 amino acids. The DNA of the CDR3 is TGTGCCACCAGCAGCCCGCTTGCGGGGACAGGGGTTGATCAGCCCCAGCATTTT. Encoded protein: CATSSPLAGTGVDQPQHF.

The chain carries TRBV28 and TRBJ2-7, with D possibly being TRBD1 (5 bases). Looked up from germline, CDR1 is MDHEN and CDR2 is SYDVKM. There are 18 residues in the CDR3. V shed 5 bases and J shed 0 bases, with 23 bases lying between them. The CDR3 DNA sequence: TGTGCCAGCAGTGGAACAGGACCTCCACCCCCAAGCTCCTACGAGCAGTACTTC. Encoded protein: CASSGTGPPPPSSYEQYF. The complete variable domain, with remaining parts taken from reference TRBV28 and TRBJ2-7, reads DVKVTQSSRYLVKRTGEKVFLECVQDMDHENMFWYRQDPGLGLRLIYFSYDVKMKEKGDIPEGYSVSREKKERFSLILESASTNQTSMYLCASSGTGPPPPSSYEQYFGPGTRLTVT.

This chain uses TRBV29-1 with TRBJ1-1; D unresolved. V dropped 0 bases and J dropped 4 bases, with 12 bases sitting between them. CDR1 is SQVTM, CDR2 ANQGSEA, per germline. This CDR3 contains 14 residues. The CDR3 sequence is CSVEDRTEFTEAFF. The CDR3 nucleotides read TGCAGCGTTGAAGACCGTACAGAATTCACTGAAGCTTTCTTT.

The CDR3 DNA is TGTGCCAGCAAAGAGCGCGGGACAGGTAACTACAATGAGCAGTTCTTC. Encoded protein: CASKERGTGNYNEQFF. This sequence joins TRBV2 and TRBJ2-1; TRBD1 matches 8 bases. This CDR3 spans 16 amino acids. V lost 7 bases to trimming and J lost 3 bases; unmatched junction nucleotides: 11. Looked up from germline, CDR1 is SNHLY and CDR2 is FYNNEI.

V gene TRBV2 combines with J gene TRBJ1-5; D possibly corresponds to TRBD1 (5 bases). CDR1 and CDR2 (germline): SNHLY, FYNNEI. The CDR3 is 13 residues long. V dropped 6 bases and J dropped 6 bases, with 12 bases sitting between them. The CDR3 DNA reads as TGTGCCAGCAGCCCTATAGGGGTTCAGCCCCAGCATTTT. Its translation is CASSPIGVQPQHF.

The rearrangement joins TRBV6-5 to TRBJ2-7, with unresolved D. Per germline, CDR1 MNHEY and CDR2 SVGAGI. V dropped 0 bases and J dropped 3 bases, with 9 bases sitting between them. The CDR3 contains 14 residues. The CDR3 region is CASSYSGRRYEQYF. The CDR3 nucleotides are TGTGCCAGCAGTTACTCGGGCAGGCGCTACGAGCAGTACTTC.

The CDR3: CASSRGQGEYYEQYF. In nucleotides, the CDR3 is TGCGCCAGCAGCAGGGGACAGGGGGAGTACTACGAGCAGTACTTC. This rearrangement joins TRBV5-1 to TRBJ2-7; TRBD1 aligns across 11 bases. With V trimmed by 4 bases and J by 3 bases, 6 bases remained unmatched. The V gene's germline CDR1 is SGHRS and CDR2 YFSETQ. There are 15 residues in the CDR3.

The rearrangement links TRBV11-3 to TRBJ2-1, with D unresolved. The germline V and J ends were trimmed by 4 bases and 10 bases, with 14 bases remaining between them. The CDR3 spans 13 residues. Per the germline V gene, CDR1 is SGHNT and CDR2 is YENEEA. CDR3 bases: TGTGCCAGCAGCTCCCGTCAGGTTGACGAGCAGTTCTTC. This codes for CASSSRQVDEQFF.

This clone was observed once. V gene TRBV7-3 combines with J gene TRBJ2-3; TRBD2 is a possible D gene (5 bases). Trimming left V 5 bases short and J 3 bases short, with 15 bases between. The CDR3 is made up of 15 amino acids. Per germline, CDR1 SGHTA and CDR2 FQGTGA. CDR3 bases: TGTGCCAGCAGCCGCTCCCCCGGGAAGACAGATACGCAGTATTTT. The encoded protein is CASSRSPGKTDTQYF.

V usage is TRBV5-1 and J usage is TRBJ1-2; perhaps TRBD1 as D (6 bases). The germline V and J ends were trimmed by 4 bases and 6 bases, with 13 bases remaining between them. The CDR3 has 13 residues. Germline loops: CDR1 SGHRS, CDR2 YFSETQ. The CDR3 DNA reads as TGCGCCAGCAGCCCAGGACAGAGAGATGGCTACACCTTC. Protein product: CASSPGQRDGYTF.

The chain employs TRBV6-5 and TRBJ1-2; possibly TRBD1 for D (6 bases). This CDR3 spans 14 amino acids. Germline-derived CDR1 and CDR2 are MNHEY and SVGAGI. Trimming removed 4 bases from V and 4 bases from J, with 13 bases in between. Here the CDR3 DNA reads TGTGCCAGCAGTTCGGACAGCGTATTCTATGGCTACACCTTC. This translates into CASSSDSVFYGYTF.

The chain uses TRBV7-6 and TRBJ2-1; 9 bases align to TRBD2. J lost 4 bases, V lost 1 base, and 2 bases had no gene match. The CDR3 has 15 residues. Per the germline V gene, CDR1 is SGHVS and CDR2 is FNYEAQ. CDR3 DNA sequence: TGTGCCAGCAGCTTAGAGACTAGCGGATACAATGAGCAGTTCTTC. This codes for CASSLETSGYNEQFF. The complete variable domain, with remaining parts taken from reference TRBV7-6 and TRBJ2-1, reads GAGVSQSPRYKVTKRGQDVALRCDPISGHVSLYWYRQALGQGPEFLTYFNYEAQQDKSGLPNDRFSAERPEGSISTLTIQRTEQRDSAMYRCASSLETSGYNEQFFGPGTRLTVL.

This clone was observed a single time. This sequence joins TRBV30 and TRBJ1-5, with 10 bases lining up with TRBD1. V lost 6 bases, J lost 2 bases, and 1 base stayed unmatched. The V gene's germline CDR1 is GTSNPN and CDR2 SVGIG (reference sequence). The CDR3 length is 13 residues. CDR3 sequence reads: CACGQGGNQPQHF. The CDR3 DNA reads as TGTGCCTGCGGACAGGGGGGCAATCAGCCCCAGCATTTT.

In this sample, this clone turned up a few times. V is TRBV5-1 and J is TRBJ2-2, with unresolved D. Per the germline V gene, CDR1 is SGHRS and CDR2 is YFSETQ. The CDR3 sequence is 14 residues long. Trimming took off 5 bases at V and 1 base at J, with 9 bases between the two ends. The CDR3 coding sequence is TGCGCCAGCAGTGTAGCCCAGAACACCGGGGAGCTGTTTTTT. Amino acids: CASSVAQNTGELFF.

This clone occurred a few times. This sequence joins TRBV6-6 and TRBJ2-7, with TRBD2 matching over 10 bases. V dropped 7 bases and J dropped 0; count of bases not matched to a gene: 9. Germline assignment: CDR1 MNHNY and CDR2 SVGAGI (reference sequence). The CDR3 runs 16 residues. CDR3 region: CASNSFGLAASYEQYF. The DNA of the CDR3 is TGTGCCAGCAACAGTTTTGGACTAGCGGCCTCCTACGAGCAGTACTTC.

The rearrangement joins TRBV7-2 to TRBJ2-3; no clear D. The germline gives CDR1 SGHTA, CDR2 FQGNSA. The V end lost 4 bases, the J end lost 0 bases, and 11 bases lay between the germline ends. The CDR3 length is 15 residues. This chain's CDR3 is CASSSYQRSTDTQYF. Here the CDR3 DNA reads TGTGCCAGCAGCTCCTACCAACGGAGCACAGATACGCAGTATTTT.

Regarding this clone: The junction departs from the called germline gene at one end, perhaps through a read error. The rearrangement links TRBV6-1 to TRBJ1-6; TRBD1 matches 9 bases. CDR3 length: 13 residues. The germline CDR1 and CDR2 sequences are MNHNS and SASEGT. The CDR3 DNA follows: TGTGCCAGCAGTAACGAACCACGGACAGGGGAAAACTTT. The encoded protein is CASSNEPRTGENF.

The V call is TRBV2, the J call TRBJ1-4; no firm D call. Germline V gene sequence: CDR1 SNHLY, CDR2 FYNNEI. The CDR3 is 16 amino acids. V shed 6 bases and J shed 1 base, with 15 bases lying between them. CDR3 sequence reads: CASSPSRALTNEKLFF. The CDR3 nucleotides read TGTGCCAGCAGCCCCTCGCGGGCACTAACTAATGAAAAACTGTTTTTT.

The CDR3 DNA is TGTGCCAGCAGTTTCACAGAATACAATGAGCAGTTCTTC. This translates into CASSFTEYNEQFF. This chain links TRBV27 with TRBJ2-1; D gene unclear. CDR1 is MNHEY and CDR2 is SMNVEV in the germline V gene (reference sequence). This CDR3 has 13 residues. V was clipped by 3 bases and J by 4 bases, with 7 bases between them.

This chain connects TRBV4-1 to TRBJ2-7; tentatively, D is TRBD2 (7 bases). From germline, CDR1 is MGHRA and CDR2 YSYEKL. This CDR3 has 19 residues. Trimming took 4 bases from V and 4 from J, leaving 29 bases between them. The CDR3 DNA follows: TGCGCCAGCAGCCCGCAAGGGGCAGGGCGGGGGCAGCCAATTTACGAGCAGTACTTC. Residues: CASSPQGAGRGQPIYEQYF.

In DNA form, the CDR3 reads TGCGCCAGCAGCCAGGACAGGGCGGTCTACAATGAGCAGTTCTTC. As protein: CASSQDRAVYNEQFF. The J gene is TRBJ2-1, the V gene TRBV4-3, with 8 bases lining up with TRBD1. V shed 3 bases and J 3 bases; nucleotides not matched to a gene: 4. The length of the CDR3 is 15 residues. Per germline, CDR1 LGHNA and CDR2 YSLEER.

Of note for this clone: Sequence at one end of the junction differs from germline and may be a read error. The V gene is TRBV12-5, the J gene TRBJ2-5; unclear D gene. CDR3 length: 11 residues. CDR1 and CDR2 (germline): LGHNT, FRNRAP. The chain's CDR3 is CASGLIGFQDF. The CDR3 coding sequence is TGTGCTAGTGGTTTAATTGGCTTTCAAGACTTC. Variable domain in full (rest from reference TRBV12-5 and TRBJ2-5): DARVTQTPRHKVTEMGQEVTMRCQPILGHNTVFWYRQTMMQGLELLAYFRNRAPLDDSGMPKDRFSAEMPDATLATLKIQPSEPRDSAVYFCASGLIGFQDFGPGTRLLVL.

This clone turned up a few times. The J gene is TRBJ2-1, the V gene TRBV9, with 8 bases aligning to TRBD2. Trimming took 5 bases from V and 3 from J; bases not matched to a gene: 1. This CDR3 has 13 residues. The germline CDR1 and CDR2 sequences are SGDLS and YYNGEE. CDR3 in DNA: TGTGCCAGCAGTACTAGCGGCTACAATGAGCAGTTCTTC. It is translated as CASSTSGYNEQFF.

This clone was counted a few times. The J gene is TRBJ2-1, the V gene TRBV29-1, with TRBD2 matching 8 bases. The CDR3 length is 13 residues. Trimming took 3 bases from V and 9 from J; bases not matched to a gene: 7. Germline V gene lookup returns CDR1 SQVTM and CDR2 ANQGSEA. As DNA, the CDR3 is TGCAGCGTTGAGACGGGGGGGGCTGGTGAGCAGTTCTTC. It encodes CSVETGGAGEQFF.

This clone was counted only a few times. The rearrangement joins TRBV7-8 to TRBJ2-7, with 9 bases fitting TRBD1. Trimming removed 4 bases from V and 3 bases from J; junction bases left unmatched: 7. CDR1 is SGHVS, CDR2 FQNEAQ, per germline. The CDR3 runs 15 residues. The CDR3 nucleotides read TGTGCCAGCAGCTCGAGGACAGGGGAATTCTACGAGCAGTACTTC. Its protein is CASSSRTGEFYEQYF.